This TCR beta chain emerged from a study of graft-versus-host responses after intestinal transplantation. This clone was seen only once. Generated by immunoSEQ multiplex PCR, the TCRdb table keeps only in-frame clones and is missing some. The sample consists of 75,000 to 100,000 clones, about 93% of them appearing once. V lost 3 bases and J lost 5, with 8 bases in between. The CDR3 totals 14 residues. Germline values: CDR1 SGHNT, CDR2 YENEEA. The sample here was PBMCs, taken roughly 68 weeks after intestinal transplant. The TCR sequence derives from a human patient who received an intestinal transplant, so some T cells may come from the graft donor. The chain recombines TRBV11-3 with TRBJ1-6; the D is unclear. This chain's CDR3 is CASSLGSDNSPLHF. CDR3 DNA sequence: TGTGCCAGCAGCTTGGGGTCAGATAATTCACCCCTCCACTTT. Together with reference TRBV11-3 and TRBJ1-6, the CDR3 gives the full variable domain: EAGVVQSPRYKIIEKKQPVAFWCNPISGHNTLYWYLQNLGQGPELLIRYENEEAVDDSQLPKDRFSAERLKGVDSTLKIQPAELGDSAVYLCASSLGSDNSPLHFGNGTRLTVT.